This TCR beta chain was documented in a study of T cells expressing NK-cell markers. The CDR3 extends over 16 amino acids. The germline V gene has CDR1 SGHVS and CDR2 FQNEAQ. From the 5' RACE reads, TCRdb lists one entry per CDR3 protein and no DNA. This sample's table reports about 380,000 distinct CDR3 sequences. The clonotype was recovered from a man aged 18-70 years in good health. The chain links TRBV7-8 to TRBJ2-7; TCRdb selects TRBD2, and the lack of DNA leaves this call unchecked. Sequencing was performed on blood T cells: a sorted CD56 or NKG2C T cell subset, CD4+ or CD8+ T cells, or bulk PBMC T cells (not recorded which). The CDR3 spells CASSLERRGLGYEQYF.